This TCR beta chain was captured in a study of Ad26.COV2.S vaccination and SARS-CoV-2 variants. Study-level background: Donor participated within the Ad26.COV2.S arm of the COV1001 trial. Ad26.COV2.S, an intramuscular injection, was given once or twice 56 days apart. Notes on the study in general: The study found similar non-spike TCR breadth in vaccine and placebo recipients. Recipients given vaccine exceeded placebo recipients in spike-specific TCR breadth.

Treatment of the sample: around 19 received Ad26.COV2.S at low or high dose, single or two shots; about 5 received placebo; per-sample allocation not given. Samples were taken on day 63 after the first vaccine or placebo injection. With regard to this clone: Its target is unknown.

Assay: immunoSEQ multiplex PCR; the TCRdb copy retains only in-frame clones and omits some. The sample has some 290,000 clones; roughly 80% are singletons. Sequencing used peripheral blood, obtained in a trial of Ad26.COV2.S vaccine versus placebo. The clonotype was recovered from a person aged 18-60 years who received the Ad26.COV2.S COVID-19 vaccine or a placebo.

CDR3 in DNA: TGTGCCAGCAGTCCGGACAGGGGGACTAAAGAGACCCAGTACTTC. Protein: CASSPDRGTKETQYF. The V call is TRBV2, the J call TRBJ2-5; 10 bases are a match to TRBD1. CDR1 is SNHLY and CDR2 is FYNNEI in the germline V gene. The CDR3 spans 15 residues. V was clipped by 5 bases and J by 3 bases; unmatched bases: 6.